The sequence of this T cell receptor beta chain was determined in a study of blood T cell repertoires in COVID-19. About the research overall: Samples representing acute and convalescent COVID-19 were sourced from the United States, Italy and Spain.

Sequencing was performed with immunoSEQ multiplex PCR; in TCRdb, only in-frame clones are kept and a portion is missing. The sample has 200,000 to 300,000 clones; roughly 91% are singletons. The germline gives CDR1 MNHNY, CDR2 SVGAGI (reference sequence). Trimming at V came to 4 bases and at J to 2 bases, leaving 7 bases not matched to a gene. CDR3 length: 16 amino acids. This TCR came from a man aged 30 to 45 with COVID-19, enrolled during active disease. The chain recombines TRBV6-6 with TRBJ1-4, with 7 bases matching TRBD1. The sequencing input was peripheral blood. CDR3 sequence (DNA): TGTGCCAGCAGTTTAGACAGGGAGTGGACTAATGAAAAACTGTTTTTT. This translates into CASSLDREWTNEKLFF.